These 21 T cell receptor beta chains were all obtained from the same sample, sequenced in a study of blood T cell repertoires in COVID-19. Only in-frame clones appear in the TCRdb table, and some are missing; sequencing was by immunoSEQ multiplex PCR. The sample includes hundreds of thousands of clones, approximately 85% of them seen just once. Input material: PBMCs or T cells enriched from blood (not recorded which). Source of these receptors: a woman aged 50 to 60 with acute COVID-19.

CDR3: CASSFDRGREKLFF. In DNA form, the CDR3 reads TGTGCCAGCTCATTTGACAGGGGGCGTGAAAAACTGTTTTTT. The V and J genes are TRBV18 and TRBJ1-4; 10 nucleotides agree with TRBD1. The CDR3 runs to 14 residues. Losses at the gene ends were 5 bases for V and 7 bases for J; bases not matched to a gene: 4. CDR1 is KGHSH, CDR2 LQKENI, per germline.

This chain connects TRBV30 to TRBJ1-2; TRBD1 aligns across 7 bases. Germline CDR1 is GTSNPN and CDR2 is SVGIG (reference sequence). The CDR3 is made up of 13 amino acids. The trim removed 3 bases at V and 5 bases at J, leaving 6 bases unmatched. The CDR3: CAWRGGQLYGYTF. The CDR3 DNA is TGTGCCTGGAGGGGGGGACAGTTATATGGCTACACCTTC.

V and J are TRBV6-6 and TRBJ1-3; the D is unclear. CDR3 length equals 14 residues. The germline CDR1 and CDR2 sequences are MNHNY and SVGAGI (reference sequence). V was shortened by 1 base and J by 0 bases, with 4 bases between the two germline ends. The CDR3 sequence: CASSYYSSGNTIYF. The CDR3 bases are TGTGCCAGCAGTTACTATAGCTCTGGAAACACCATATATTTT.

CDR3 region: CASSQTQEAEQYF. The CDR3 DNA follows: TGCGCCAGCAGCCAGACCCAAGAGGCCGAGCAGTACTTC. The chain couples TRBV4-3 to TRBJ2-7; the D is unclear. CDR1 and CDR2 (germline): LGHNA, YSLEER. The length of the CDR3 is 13 residues. Trimming took 3 bases from V and 6 from J, leaving 12 bases between them.

The V gene is TRBV10-3, the J gene TRBJ1-2; TRBD1 might be the D (5 bases). The germline V and J ends were trimmed by 7 bases and 0 bases, with 12 bases remaining between them. CDR1 is ENHRY and CDR2 is SYGVKD in the germline V gene. The CDR3 length is 14 residues. The CDR3 reads CAINQDSSNYGYTF. As DNA, the CDR3 is TGTGCCATCAACCAAGACAGTTCTAACTATGGCTACACCTTC.

The V call is TRBV18, the J call TRBJ2-3; 7 nucleotides agree with TRBD2. The CDR3 runs 14 residues. Germline CDR1 is KGHSH and CDR2 is LQKENI. Germline trimming cut 5 bases from V and 1 base from J; bases unmatched to any gene: 3. The CDR3 sequence: CASSGSGGTDTQYF. CDR3 nucleotide sequence: TGTGCCAGCTCAGGGAGCGGGGGCACAGATACGCAGTATTTT. The variable domain in full, with the rest retrieved from reference TRBV18 and TRBJ2-3, is NAGVMQNPRHLVRRRGQEARLRCSPMKGHSHVYWYRQLPEEGLKFMVYLQKENIIDESGMPKERFSAEFPKEGPSILRIQQVVRGDSAAYFCASSGSGGTDTQYFGPGTRLTVL.

The V gene is TRBV30, the J gene TRBJ1-2, with TRBD1 identical over 11 bases. Germline assignment: CDR1 GTSNPN and CDR2 SVGIG (reference sequence). V shed 5 bases and J 6 bases; nucleotides not matched to a gene: 8. The CDR3 covers 14 residues. The CDR3 reads CAWDSGTGGNGYTF. CDR3 in DNA: TGTGCCTGGGATTCCGGGACAGGGGGGAATGGCTACACCTTC. Full variable domain (rest looked up from reference TRBV30 and TRBJ1-2): SQTIHQWPATLVQPVGSPLSLECTVEGTSNPNLYWYRQAAGRGLQLLFYSVGIGQISSEVPQNLSASRPQDRQFILSSKKLLLSDSGFYLCAWDSGTGGNGYTFGSGTRLTVV.

The chain combines TRBV3-1 (or the pseudogene TRBV3-2) with TRBJ2-1; the match to TRBD1 covers 7 bases. The junction had 3 bases not matched to a gene; V was cut back by 4 bases and J by 3 bases. This CDR3 spans 14 amino acids. Germline CDR1 is LGHDT and CDR2 is YNNKEL (reference sequence). This CDR3 reads CASSRTGVYNEQFF. CDR3 DNA: TGTGCCAGCAGCCGGACAGGCGTCTACAATGAGCAGTTCTTC.

The rearrangement uses TRBV6-2 or TRBV6-3 and TRBJ1-2; 11 nucleotides line up with TRBD1. CDR3 length equals 16 residues. The junction had 6 bases not matched to a gene; V was cut back by 0 bases and J by 6 bases. Germline CDR1 MNHEY, CDR2 SVGEGT. The CDR3 DNA follows: TGTGCCAGCAGTTACTCGGGAGGACAGGGGGCGCATGGCTACACCTTC. Amino acid sequence: CASSYSGGQGAHGYTF.

This chain links TRBV5-5 with TRBJ1-2; D perhaps matches TRBD1 (6 bases). V was pared by 0 bases and J by 4 bases, with 16 bases between. Germline-derived CDR1 and CDR2 are SGHKS and YYEKEE (reference sequence). The length of the CDR3 is 16 residues. CDR3 residues: CASSLEVRGLSYGYTF. The CDR3 DNA sequence: TGTGCCAGCAGCTTGGAGGTGCGGGGGCTTAGCTATGGCTACACCTTC. Together with reference TRBV5-5 and TRBJ1-2, the CDR3 gives the full variable domain: DAGVTQSPTHLIKTRGQQVTLRCSPISGHKSVSWYQQVLGQGPQFIFQYYEKEERGRGNFPDRFSARQFPNYSSELNVNALLLGDSALYLCASSLEVRGLSYGYTFGSGTRLTVV.

This chain joins TRBV5-8 and TRBJ1-5; D is undetermined. Germline values: CDR1 SGHTS, CDR2 YDEGEE. Trimming removed 4 bases from V and 1 base from J, with 12 bases in between. CDR3 length: 15 residues. In nucleotides, the CDR3 is TGTGCCAGCAGCGAAGGCGACTTGAGCAATCAGCCCCAGCATTTT. It encodes CASSEGDLSNQPQHF.

The chain combines TRBV27 with TRBJ2-7; D is perhaps TRBD1 (6 bases). The V end was cut by 1 base, the J end by 6 bases, with 13 bases between. Germline CDR1 MNHEY, CDR2 SMNVEV (reference sequence). This CDR3 is built from 14 residues. The CDR3, as DNA: TGTGCCAGCAGTTTATGGGGGCGGGCGCCCGAGCAGTACTTC. Translation gives CASSLWGRAPEQYF.

V usage is TRBV29-1 and J usage is TRBJ1-1; 11 bases are a match to TRBD1. Trimming cost V 1 base and J 7 bases; bases outside gene matches: 2. CDR1 and CDR2 (germline): SQVTM, ANQGSEA. The CDR3 spans 13 residues. CDR3 DNA sequence: TGCAGCGTTGAAGGGGACAGGGGGATTGAAGCTTTCTTT. Its translation: CSVEGDRGIEAFF.

This CDR3 is CASSFPGHSNQPQHF. The CDR3 DNA reads as TGTGCCAGCAGCTTTCCGGGACATTCAAATCAGCCCCAGCATTTT. The chain has TRBV7-2 and TRBJ1-5; the D gene is possibly TRBD1 (6 bases). The CDR3 spans 15 residues. Per the germline V gene, CDR1 is SGHTA and CDR2 is FQGNSA. V lost 3 bases and J 4 bases, leaving 13 bases between the germline ends.

This rearrangement joins TRBV18 to TRBJ2-7; TRBD1 might be the D (6 bases). This CDR3 is built from 16 residues. Per the germline V gene, CDR1 is KGHSH and CDR2 is LQKENI. V lost 1 base and J lost 2, with 15 bases in between. In DNA form, the CDR3 reads TGTGCCAGCTCACCACGTTACTTGACAGGAACCTACGAGCAGTACTTC. Translated: CASSPRYLTGTYEQYF.

The V and J genes are TRBV4-2 and TRBJ1-1; 10 nucleotides match TRBD1. The CDR3 consists of 16 residues. The V gene's germline CDR1 is LGHNA and CDR2 YNFKEQ. J lost 3 bases, V lost 5 bases, and 9 bases had no gene match. The CDR3 DNA sequence: TGTGCCAGCAGCAAAATTGGCGGGACAGGGGACACTGAAGCTTTCTTT. Translating it yields CASSKIGGTGDTEAFF.

The CDR3 coding sequence is TGTGCCAGCAGCCAAGAGAAGGGGACAGGGCTGAGCACTGAAGCTTTCTTT. This encodes CASSQEKGTGLSTEAFF. The chain uses TRBV3-1 (or the pseudogene TRBV3-2) and TRBJ1-1, with 9 bases aligning to TRBD1. Germline V gives CDR1 LGHDT, CDR2 YNNKEL (reference sequence). Unmatched junction bases numbered 9, after V lost 0 bases and J lost 4 bases. This CDR3 region has 17 residues.

The chain combines TRBV29-1 with TRBJ2-1, with 7 bases fitting TRBD1. The CDR3 contains 14 residues. Germline-derived CDR1 and CDR2 are SQVTM and ANQGSEA. J gave up 1 base and V 5 bases, and 5 bases lay outside the gene matches. The CDR3 reads CSVIDRDSYNEQFF. Here the CDR3 DNA reads TGCAGCGTTATCGACAGGGATTCCTACAATGAGCAGTTCTTC.

V usage is TRBV6-5 and J usage is TRBJ1-1; maybe TRBD1 (5 bases). The germline V and J ends were trimmed by 6 bases and 1 base, with 15 bases remaining between them. The CDR3 is 15 residues long. Germline loops: CDR1 MNHEY, CDR2 SVGAGI. In DNA form, the CDR3 reads TGTGCCAGCAGGACAAGACAAAGGGGGAACACTGAAGCTTTCTTT. This encodes CASRTRQRGNTEAFF.

The chain uses TRBV6-4 and TRBJ1-2, with D possibly being TRBD1 (6 bases). V was trimmed by 3 bases and J by 6 bases, leaving 8 bases between them. CDR3 length: 12 amino acids. CDR1 and CDR2 from the germline V gene are MRHNA and SNTAGT. CDR3 loop: CASSDQGNGYTF. In nucleotides, the CDR3 is TGTGCCAGCAGTGATCAGGGGAATGGCTACACCTTC.

The rearrangement links TRBV5-1 to TRBJ1-2; 8 positions match TRBD1. The germline V gene has CDR1 SGHRS and CDR2 YFSETQ. Trimming removed 3 bases from V and 4 bases from J; junction bases left unmatched: 8. The CDR3 is 15 residues long. The CDR3: CASSWGTGPLYGYTF. DNA for the CDR3: TGCGCCAGCAGCTGGGGGACAGGACCTCTCTATGGCTACACCTTC.